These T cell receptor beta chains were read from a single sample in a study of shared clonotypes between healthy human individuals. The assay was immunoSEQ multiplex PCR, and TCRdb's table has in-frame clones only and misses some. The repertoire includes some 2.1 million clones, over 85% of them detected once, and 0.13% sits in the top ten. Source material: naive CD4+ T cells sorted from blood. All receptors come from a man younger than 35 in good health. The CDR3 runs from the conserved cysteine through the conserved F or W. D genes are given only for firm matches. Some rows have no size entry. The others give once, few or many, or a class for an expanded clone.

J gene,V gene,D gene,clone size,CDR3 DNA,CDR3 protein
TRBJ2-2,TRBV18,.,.,TGTGCCAGCTCAATGGGCCTACCCGAGCTCACCGGGGAGCTGTTTTTT,CASSMGLPELTGELFF
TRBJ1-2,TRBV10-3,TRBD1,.,TGTGCCACTCTCAGGGACAGGGAGGTTGGGGCCTATGGCTACACCTTC,CATLRDREVGAYGYTF
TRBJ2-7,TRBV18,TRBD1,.,TGTGCCAGCTCCCGAACGGGACAGGGGGGCTACGAGCAGTACTTC,CASSRTGQGGYEQYF
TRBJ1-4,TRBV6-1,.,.,TGTGCCAGCAGGCCCGGCAGGGTTGATGAAAAACTGTTTTTT,CASRPGRVDEKLFF
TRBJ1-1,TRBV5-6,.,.,TGTGCCAGCAGCCAACCCGGGGGTTGGATGGGGAACACTGAAGCTTTCTTT,CASSQPGGWMGNTEAFF
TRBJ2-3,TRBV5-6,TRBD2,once,TGTGCCAGCATAAGGTCCCCAGCGGGGGGCTCGTTTACAGATACGCAGTATTTT,CASIRSPAGGSFTDTQYF
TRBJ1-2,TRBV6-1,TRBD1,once,TGTGCCAGCAGCCCTCAGGGGGCTGGCTATGGCTACACCTTC,CASSPQGAGYGYTF
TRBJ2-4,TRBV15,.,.,TGTGCCACCAACATGGACAGGGAGGGCTTGGACATTCAGTACTTC,CATNMDREGLDIQYF
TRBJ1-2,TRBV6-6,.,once,TGTGCCAGCAGTTCCGTGGGAGACTATGGCTACACCTTC,CASSSVGDYGYTF
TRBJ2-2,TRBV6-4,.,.,TGTGCCAGCATCCGCCCTCCAAGCCACACCGGGGAGCTGTTTTTT,CASIRPPSHTGELFF
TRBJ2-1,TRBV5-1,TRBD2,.,TGCGCCAGCAGCTTTTCAGGTAGCGGGAGCTTCGGTGAGCAGTTCTTC,CASSFSGSGSFGEQFF
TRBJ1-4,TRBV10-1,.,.,TGCGCCAGCCAGAGGACAGACGGAGAGGAACTGTTTTTT,CASQRTDGEELFF
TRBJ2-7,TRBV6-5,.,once,TGTGCCAGCAGTTCCTATGACAGGAACTACGAGCAGTACTTC,CASSSYDRNYEQYF
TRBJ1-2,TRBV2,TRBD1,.,TGTGCCAGCAAAGGACAGGACTATGGCTACACCTTC,CASKGQDYGYTF
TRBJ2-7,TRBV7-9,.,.,TGTGCCAGCAGCGTGAACACGTACGAGCAGTACTTC,CASSVNTYEQYF
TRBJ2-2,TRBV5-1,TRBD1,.,TGCGCCAGCAGCTGGGGGACAGGGTACTCCGGGGAGCTGTTTTTT,CASSWGTGYSGELFF
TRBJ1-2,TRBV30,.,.,TGTGCCTGGAGTGCAGTGACAGGCCGATCCCCTATCTATGGCTACACCTTC,CAWSAVTGRSPIYGYTF
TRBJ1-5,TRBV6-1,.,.,TGTGCCAGCAGTGGAAATCAGCCCCAGCATTTT,CASSGNQPQHF
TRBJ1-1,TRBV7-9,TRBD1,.,TGTGCCAGCAGCCACTCGGACAGGCGGGATGAAGCTTTCTTT,CASSHSDRRDEAFF
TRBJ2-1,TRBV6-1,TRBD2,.,TGTGCCAGCAGTGATCTAAGGCTAGCGGGAGCGGGCAATGAGCAGTTCTTC,CASSDLRLAGAGNEQFF
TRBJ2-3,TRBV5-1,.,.,TGCGCCAGCAGCTTGGAGTTGGATACGCAGTATTTT,CASSLELDTQYF
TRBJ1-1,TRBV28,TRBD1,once,TGTGCCAGCAATCCGGGACAGCTAACAATTGAAGCTTTCTTT,CASNPGQLTIEAFF
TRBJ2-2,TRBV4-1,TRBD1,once,TGCGCCAGCAGCCAGGAACTCCAAACAGGGGGACTGTTTTTT,CASSQELQTGGLFF
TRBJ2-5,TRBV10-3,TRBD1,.,TGTGCCATCAGTGAGCCGGGACAGATGGAGACCCAGTACTTC,CAISEPGQMETQYF
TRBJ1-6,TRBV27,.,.,TGTGCCAGCAGTTTATCAATGGGATTTAGCTCCTATAATTCACCCCTCCACTTT,CASSLSMGFSSYNSPLHF
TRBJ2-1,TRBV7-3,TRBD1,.,TGTGCCAGCAGCCCCCATCGGGGACAGGGGCTCTTCTTC,CASSPHRGQGLFF
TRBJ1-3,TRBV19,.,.,TGTGCCAGTACTACAGGGAGCCGGAACACCATATATTTT,CASTTGSRNTIYF
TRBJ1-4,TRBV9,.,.,TGTGCCAGCAGCAAGACCGAAAGCTATGAAAAACTGTTTTTT,CASSKTESYEKLFF
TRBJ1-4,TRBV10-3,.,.,TGTGCCATCAGTGAAGGGTATTCAGATGCAACTAATGAAAAACTGTTTTTT,CAISEGYSDATNEKLFF
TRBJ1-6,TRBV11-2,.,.,TGTGCCAGCAGCAACACAGGGATTAATTCACCCCTCCACTTT,CASSNTGINSPLHF
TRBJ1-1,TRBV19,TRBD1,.,TGTGCCAGTAGTGGGACAGTCCTTAGCACTGAAGCTTTCTTT,CASSGTVLSTEAFF